The 31 T cell receptor beta chains given below trace back to one sample, sequenced in a study of CD8 T cells in ankylosing spondylitis. TCRdb called the 5' RACE reads again in MiXCR, with one record for every CDR3 protein. Found here are 670,000 or so distinct CDR3 sequences, roughly 20% of them singletons; the top ten hold 19%. General observations from the study: About 8 highly homologous variants made up a TCR beta motif, and this motif appeared characteristic of ankylosing spondylitis blood.

Their recognized antigens are unknown. The source material was blood, either unsorted or a sorted T cell fraction (not recorded which). These receptors all stem from a male donor with ankylosing spondylitis.

The chain recombines TRBV15 with TRBJ2-1; 10 nucleotides match TRBD2. V lost 0 bases to trimming and J lost 8 bases; unmatched junction nucleotides: 7. Germline CDR1 LNHNV, CDR2 YYDKDF (reference sequence). The CDR3 has 16 amino acids. DNA for the CDR3: TGTGCCACCAGCAGAGATGCTAGCGGGAGTCTTTATGAGCAGTTCTTC. Its translation: CATSRDASGSLYEQFF.

The rearrangement uses TRBV6-1 and TRBJ1-2, with 10 bases lining up with TRBD1. Unmatched junction bases numbered 10, after V lost 6 bases and J lost 6 bases. CDR1 and CDR2 (germline): MNHNS, SASEGT. CDR3 size: 15 residues. DNA of the CDR3: TGTGCCAGCAGCTCCTTAAGACAGGGGGCGGATGGCTACACCTTC. It is translated as CASSSLRQGADGYTF.

The chain recombines TRBV20-1 with TRBJ2-7; TRBD1 agrees at 12 bases. V lost 7 bases, J lost 5 bases, and 9 bases stayed unmatched. The CDR3 contains 14 residues. CDR1 and CDR2 from the germline V gene are DFQATT and SNEGSKA (reference sequence). DNA of the CDR3: TGCAGTGTTTACACCGGGACAGGGGGCGACGAGCAGTACTTC. Translation: CSVYTGTGGDEQYF.

In its sample, this clonotype was seen a few times. The chain uses TRBV20-1 and TRBJ2-1; TRBD2 aligns across 9 bases. V lost 3 bases, J lost 4 bases, and 7 bases stayed unmatched. The CDR3 extends over 15 amino acids. From germline, CDR1 is DFQATT and CDR2 SNEGSKA (reference sequence). CDR3 nucleotides: TGCAGTGCTAGCTTGGCGGGAGGGATTTACAATGAGCAGTTCTTC. Protein: CSASLAGGIYNEQFF.

The rearrangement joins TRBV7-9 to TRBJ2-2; unclear D gene. Germline V gene data show CDR1 as SEHNR and CDR2 as FQNEAQ (reference sequence). The CDR3 runs to 15 residues. Trimming shortened V by 3 bases and J by 0 bases, and 8 bases separated the two germline ends. CDR3 nucleotides: TGTGCCAGCAGCTTCGTGTCAGCGAACACCGGGGAGCTGTTTTTT. This encodes CASSFVSANTGELFF. Combining the CDR3 with reference TRBV7-9 and TRBJ2-2 gives the whole variable domain DTGVSQNPRHKITKRGQNVTFRCDPISEHNRLYWYRQTLGQGPEFLTYFQNEAQLEKSRLLSDRFSAERPKGSFSTLEIQRTEQGDSAMYLCASSFVSANTGELFFGEGSRLTVL.

This clonotype came up a few times. The V and J genes are TRBV16 and TRBJ2-3; a possible D gene is TRBD2 (6 bases). From germline, CDR1 is KGHSY and CDR2 FQNENV. Trimming removed 1 base at V and 9 bases at J, with 8 bases between. CDR3 size: 12 residues. CDR3 sequence reads: CASSQWRETQYF. In DNA, the CDR3 is TGTGCCAGCAGCCAATGGAGGGAAACGCAGTATTTT.

This clonotype was detected ten times or more. V gene TRBV9 combines with J gene TRBJ1-5; D may be TRBD1 (6 bases). V was cut by 0 bases and J by 7 bases, with 11 bases left in between. CDR3 size: 14 residues. Germline CDR1 is SGDLS and CDR2 is YYNGEE. The CDR3 DNA is TGTGCCAGCAGCGTAGGCGGGGGCTACCAGCCCCAGCATTTT. Translation: CASSVGGGYQPQHF.

This chain uses TRBV19 with TRBJ2-5; D may be TRBD1 (5 bases). The CDR3 spans 12 residues. The V end lost 6 bases, the J end lost 3 bases, and 8 bases lay between the germline ends. Germline-derived CDR1 and CDR2 are LNHDA and SQIVND (reference sequence). The CDR3 is CASSQTEETQYF. The CDR3 DNA reads as TGTGCCAGTAGCCAGACAGAAGAGACCCAGTACTTC.

Notes on this clonotype: One end of the junction varies from germline; a read error may be responsible. The J gene is TRBJ2-5, the V gene TRBV6-1; the match to TRBD2 covers 11 bases. Germline CDR1 MNHNS, CDR2 SASEGT. This CDR3 contains 15 residues. The CDR3 reads CVSSSLAGVGETQYF. In nucleotides, the CDR3 is TGTGTCAGCAGCTCACTAGCGGGAGTCGGAGAGACCCAGTACTTC.

This clonotype was detected only a few times. The chain has TRBV11-3 and TRBJ2-7; no firm D call. The length of the CDR3 is 14 residues. Germline CDR1 and CDR2: SGHNT and YENEEA. V lost 5 bases, J lost 0 bases, and 11 bases lay in between. This chain's CDR3 is CASSTDAISYEQYF. As DNA, the CDR3 is TGTGCCAGCAGCACGGACGCGATCTCCTACGAGCAGTACTTC.

This clonotype was seen once. This may be a read error, as it is one base from a much larger clone. The V call is TRBV13, the J call TRBJ1-1; D is unresolved. The CDR3 extends over 14 amino acids. Germline V gene sequence: CDR1 PRHDT, CDR2 FYEKMQ (reference sequence). The ends were cut back, 2 bases at V and 1 base at J, with 8 bases in the middle. CDR3 sequence reads: CASSLTPPNTEAFF. The CDR3 DNA follows: TGTGCCAGCAGCTTAACCCCACCGAACACTGAAGCTTTCTTT.

The J gene is TRBJ1-6, the V gene TRBV6-1; tentatively, D is TRBD1 (5 bases). V shed 0 bases and J shed 11 bases, with 11 bases lying between them. CDR1 is MNHNS and CDR2 is SASEGT in the germline V gene. The CDR3 runs 14 residues. CDR3 protein: CASSEATGWAPLHF. The CDR3 DNA is TGTGCCAGCAGTGAAGCTACAGGCTGGGCACCCCTCCACTTT.

This chain joins TRBV12-3 or TRBV12-4 and TRBJ1-2; D is undetermined. The CDR3 spans 14 residues. Trimming left V 6 bases short and J 4 bases short, with 15 bases between. CDR3 nucleotides: TGTGCCAGCAGCGCACAAACCTGGGGCTATGGCTACACCTTC. This sequence encodes CASSAQTWGYGYTF.

The chain has TRBV3-1 and TRBJ2-3; a possible D gene is TRBD1 (5 bases). Germline CDR1 and CDR2: LGHDT and YNNKEL (reference sequence). Trimming left V 4 bases short and J 9 bases short, with 20 bases between. The CDR3 sequence is 15 residues long. The CDR3 is CASSPQSIRAVTQYF. CDR3 coding DNA: TGTGCCAGCAGCCCCCAGTCTATCAGGGCCGTGACGCAGTATTTT.

This clonotype was detected only a few times. The chain couples TRBV5-5 to TRBJ2-7; D gene ambiguous. The germline V gene encodes CDR1 SGHKS and CDR2 YYEKEE (reference sequence). Trimming shortened V by 0 bases and J by 2 bases, and 9 bases separated the two germline ends. The CDR3 runs to 14 residues. The CDR3 reads CASSLVGKAYEQYF. CDR3 bases: TGTGCCAGCAGCTTGGTGGGCAAAGCCTACGAGCAGTACTTC.

This clonotype was observed a handful of times. The V call is TRBV12-3 or TRBV12-4, the J call TRBJ2-7, with TRBD2 matching 9 bases. V trimming: 6 bases; J trimming: 4 bases; junction bases outside the gene matches: 4. The CDR3 runs 13 residues. This chain's CDR3 is CASSLAGIYEQYF. CDR3 in DNA: TGTGCCAGCAGCCTAGCGGGGATTTACGAGCAGTACTTC.

The chain has TRBV4-1 and TRBJ2-7; 10 bases agree with TRBD1. Germline V gene data show CDR1 as MGHRA and CDR2 as YSYEKL. The CDR3 extends over 14 amino acids. The V gene end was trimmed by 4 bases and the J gene end by 5 bases; junction bases not matched to a gene: 5. DNA of the CDR3: TGCGCCAGCAGCCCCCGACAGGGGGCCCACGAGCAGTACTTC. Translating gives CASSPRQGAHEQYF.

This clonotype was seen a handful of times. The V call is TRBV5-1, the J call TRBJ1-4; weak D call: TRBD1 (5 bases). Trimming took off 2 bases at V and 4 bases at J, with 12 bases between the two ends. The CDR3 totals 15 residues. Per germline, CDR1 SGHRS and CDR2 YFSETQ. CDR3 sequence: CASSFSGPVNEKLFF. CDR3 coding DNA: TGCGCCAGCAGCTTTTCAGGGCCCGTTAATGAAAAACTGTTTTTT.

This sequence joins TRBV12-3 or TRBV12-4 and TRBJ2-2; D is tentatively TRBD1 or TRBD2 (7 bases each). The CDR3 spans 16 residues. Trimming pared 3 bases from V and 9 bases from J, leaving 20 bases between. This chain's CDR3 is CASSFGGRGPIRELFF. In DNA form, the CDR3 reads TGTGCCAGCAGTTTTGGGGGGAGGGGGCCCATACGGGAGCTGTTTTTT.

This clonotype has just a few counts. The chain recombines TRBV5-1 with TRBJ2-7; D might be TRBD2 (5 bases). The CDR3 is made up of 15 amino acids. Deletions cut 5 bases from V and 2 bases from J, with 17 bases between. Germline values: CDR1 SGHRS, CDR2 YFSETQ. This CDR3 is CASSFSSGATYEQYF. DNA for the CDR3: TGCGCCAGCAGTTTCTCCAGCGGAGCGACCTACGAGCAGTACTTC. Looking up the rest from reference TRBV5-1 and TRBJ2-7 gives the full variable domain: KAGVTQTPRYLIKTRGQQVTLSCSPISGHRSVSWYQQTPGQGLQFLFEYFSETQRNKGNFPGRFSGRQFSNSRSEMNVSTLELGDSALYLCASSFSSGATYEQYFGPGTRLTVT.

The chain has TRBV7-2 and TRBJ2-5; D unresolved. Trimming took off 2 bases at V and 1 base at J, with 11 bases between the two ends. The CDR3 loop spans 15 amino acids. Looked up from germline, CDR1 is SGHTA and CDR2 is FQGNSA. As DNA, the CDR3 is TGTGCCAGCAGCTTAATGCCCCTGCCCCAAGAGACCCAGTACTTC. It yields the protein CASSLMPLPQETQYF.

This clonotype was recorded once. Possible read error: a much larger clone is one base away. This chain connects TRBV11-2 to TRBJ2-6; D is undetermined. The CDR3 consists of 16 residues. CDR1 and CDR2 from the germline V gene are SGHAT and FQNNGV. CDR3 in DNA: TGTGCCGGCAGCTTAAGGGCCTCCTCTGGGGCCAACGTCCTGACTTTC. Translated: CAGSLRASSGANVLTF.

This clonotype was detected a few times. This chain joins TRBV5-1 and TRBJ1-1; D ambiguous. Between the trimmed V and J ends, which lost 4 bases and 4 bases, there was a span of 11 bases. CDR1 SGHRS and CDR2 YFSETQ come from the germline V gene. The CDR3 sequence is 13 residues long. DNA for the CDR3: TGCGCCAGCAGCGCGTACCTGGGCACTGAAGCTTTCTTT. It translates to CASSAYLGTEAFF. Variable domain in full (rest from reference TRBV5-1 and TRBJ1-1): KAGVTQTPRYLIKTRGQQVTLSCSPISGHRSVSWYQQTPGQGLQFLFEYFSETQRNKGNFPGRFSGRQFSNSRSEMNVSTLELGDSALYLCASSAYLGTEAFFGQGTRLTVV.

The chain employs TRBV27 and TRBJ1-2; D is perhaps TRBD1 (5 bases). CDR3 length: 13 amino acids. The V gene's germline CDR1 is MNHEY and CDR2 SMNVEV (reference sequence). With 3 bases removed from V and 4 bases from J, the gap between germline ends came to 9 bases. DNA of the CDR3: TGTGCCAGCAGTTTGGAAACAGGCTATGGCTACACCTTC. This encodes CASSLETGYGYTF.

The gene calls are TRBV6-5 and TRBJ1-4, with a possible D match to TRBD1 (6 bases). Trimming took 0 bases from V and 8 from J, leaving 13 bases between them. Germline V gene lookup returns CDR1 MNHEY and CDR2 SVGAGI. The CDR3 covers 15 residues. CDR3 nucleotides: TGTGCCAGCAGTTACTCGGGGGCGCGATACGAAAAACTGTTTTTT. Its protein product is CASSYSGARYEKLFF.

This clonotype was detected only a few times. This sequence joins TRBV20-1 and TRBJ2-3; 12 bases match TRBD2. The trim removed 6 bases at V and 1 base at J, leaving 17 bases unmatched. The CDR3 consists of 19 residues. Per the germline V gene, CDR1 is DFQATT and CDR2 is SNEGSKA (reference sequence). The CDR3 bases are TGCAGTGCATCCACCTCGACTAGCGGGAGCGATCAAGGCACAGATACGCAGTATTTT. Its translation is CSASTSTSGSDQGTDTQYF.

This clonotype was counted only a few times. The CDR3 loop reads CASSFAQREAGDYNEQFF. The CDR3 DNA reads TGTGCCAGCAGCTTTGCCCAGCGGGAGGCCGGGGATTACAATGAGCAGTTCTTC. The chain recombines TRBV7-8 with TRBJ2-1; TRBD2 matches at 9 bases. This CDR3 is built from 18 residues. Germline CDR1 reads SGHVS; CDR2 reads FQNEAQ. J lost 4 bases, V lost 3 bases, and 13 bases had no gene match.

The chain carries TRBV6-2 or TRBV6-3 and TRBJ2-1; 10 nucleotides line up with TRBD2. The length of the CDR3 is 18 residues. CDR1 is MNHEY, CDR2 SVGEGT, per germline. The trim removed 2 bases at V and 2 bases at J, leaving 9 bases unmatched. The DNA of the CDR3 is TGTGCCAGCAGTTACGAGAGCGGGAGGGCCCCCACCTACAATGAGCAGTTCTTC. As protein: CASSYESGRAPTYNEQFF.

The sample holds one count of this clonotype. This chain links TRBV20-1 with TRBJ1-5; TRBD1 aligns across 8 bases. CDR1 is DFQATT and CDR2 is SNEGSKA in the germline V gene (reference sequence). V lost 4 bases, J lost 4 bases, and 15 bases stayed unmatched. The CDR3 has 17 residues. CDR3 in DNA: TGCAGTGCTACTAGAGGACGTGGGACAGGTGGTAATCAGCCCCAGCATTTT. Translated: CSATRGRGTGGNQPQHF.

Worth noting for this clonotype: The CDR3 does not end in the conserved phenylalanine or tryptophan, so this is likely a read error. The V gene is TRBV20-1, the J gene TRBJ2-2; D remains ambiguous. The V gene's germline CDR1 is DFQATT and CDR2 SNEGSKA (reference sequence). The CDR3 length is 13 residues. Trimming removed 4 bases at V and 3 bases at J, with 9 bases between. This CDR3 is CSATRSDTGELFS. In DNA form, the CDR3 reads TGCAGTGCTACAAGGTCGGACACCGGGGAGCTGTTTTCT.

The rearrangement uses TRBV12-3 or TRBV12-4 and TRBJ2-2; D is possibly TRBD1 or TRBD2 (5 bases each). Trimming left V 7 bases short and J 1 base short, with 16 bases between. This CDR3 region has 16 residues. The CDR3 nucleotides are TGTGCCAGCACCGTTTTTGGGGGAGAGAACACCGGGGAGCTGTTTTTT. It translates to CASTVFGGENTGELFF.